Following are 23 T cell receptor beta chains from one sample sequenced in a study of blood T cell repertoires in COVID-19. The repertoire was sequenced with immunoSEQ multiplex PCR; TCRdb's copy has only in-frame clones and lacks some. Altogether approximately 230,000 clones are present, about four fifths being singletons, with the ten largest covering around 8.9%. The sequenced sample was peripheral blood. The receptors were gathered from a man aged 80 or over with acute or convalescent COVID-19.

In this sample, this clone turned up once. J is TRBJ2-1 and V is TRBV9, with TRBD2 matching over 7 bases. The CDR3 spans 13 residues. With V trimmed by 5 bases and J by 5 bases, 4 bases remained unmatched. Germline-derived CDR1 and CDR2 are SGDLS and YYNGEE. The CDR3 here is CASRVGLDNEQFF. Here the CDR3 DNA reads TGTGCCAGCAGAGTTGGACTAGACAATGAGCAGTTCTTC.

This chain uses TRBV5-5 with TRBJ2-3, with D possibly TRBD1 on 6 matching bases. Germline V gives CDR1 SGHKS, CDR2 YYEKEE (reference sequence). CDR3 length: 14 amino acids. The germline V and J ends were trimmed by 3 bases and 4 bases, with 12 bases remaining between them. The CDR3 region has the DNA TGTGCCAGCAGCTACAGGGTCGGGGCAGATACGCAGTATTTT. Its protein product is CASSYRVGADTQYF.

This chain connects TRBV7-2 to TRBJ2-7; 7 nucleotides match TRBD1. Germline values: CDR1 SGHTA, CDR2 FQGNSA. With 5 bases clipped from V and 5 bases from J, the junction kept 6 bases outside the gene matches. The CDR3 consists of 13 residues. This chain's CDR3 is CASSMTGPHEQYF. The CDR3 nucleotides are TGTGCCAGCAGCATGACAGGGCCCCACGAGCAGTACTTC.

J is TRBJ2-1 and V is TRBV19; 9 nucleotides align to TRBD2. The germline V gene has CDR1 LNHDA and CDR2 SQIVND (reference sequence). The CDR3 extends over 16 amino acids. V was pared by 4 bases and J by 4 bases, with 8 bases of the junction left unmatched. The CDR3 loop is CASSTGLALIYNEQFF. In DNA, the CDR3 is TGTGCCAGTAGTACGGGACTAGCCTTAATTTACAATGAGCAGTTCTTC.

The chain links TRBV28 to TRBJ2-1, with 8 bases lining up with TRBD2. V trimming: 4 bases; J trimming: 6 bases; junction bases outside the gene matches: 8. CDR1 and CDR2 (germline): MDHEN, SYDVKM. The CDR3 covers 15 residues. CDR3 sequence (DNA): TGTGCCAGCAGTTCCGGACTAGCCTTATTCAATGAGCAGTTCTTC. Translating it yields CASSSGLALFNEQFF.

The chain joins TRBV18 to TRBJ2-3; D unresolved. The V end was cut by 3 bases, the J end by 2 bases, with 12 bases between. The CDR3 sequence is 15 residues long. Germline values: CDR1 KGHSH, CDR2 LQKENI. CDR3 amino acids: CASSPNQADTDTQYF. The CDR3 DNA reads TGTGCCAGCTCACCCAACCAGGCAGACACAGATACGCAGTATTTT.

The genes are TRBV19 and TRBJ2-7, with D possibly matching TRBD2 (6 bases). The V end was cut by 7 bases, the J end by 3 bases, with 16 bases between. Germline CDR1 LNHDA, CDR2 SQIVND (reference sequence). The CDR3 covers 14 residues. Here the CDR3 reads CASTPSQAGYEQYF. CDR3 in DNA: TGTGCCAGTACCCCCAGCCAAGCGGGCTACGAGCAGTACTTC.

CDR3 DNA: TGTGCCAGTAGTCCCCAGCCAGGACAGGGGGCCGGGCAGCCCCAGCATTTT. The encoded protein is CASSPQPGQGAGQPQHF. The chain recombines TRBV19 with TRBJ1-5, with 11 bases fitting TRBD1. CDR3 size: 17 residues. The germline gives CDR1 LNHDA, CDR2 SQIVND (reference sequence). Trimming cost V 5 bases and J 7 bases; bases outside gene matches: 13.

V gene TRBV4-2 combines with J gene TRBJ1-5; D is uncertain. The CDR3 spans 14 residues. With 1 base removed from V and 4 bases from J, the gap between germline ends came to 8 bases. Germline V gene sequence: CDR1 LGHNA, CDR2 YNFKEQ. The CDR3 protein is CASSQGEGNQPQHF. The DNA of the CDR3 is TGTGCCAGCAGCCAAGGGGAGGGTAATCAGCCCCAGCATTTT.

The rearrangement links TRBV5-1 to TRBJ1-2, with a possible D match to TRBD1 (6 bases). The length of the CDR3 is 12 residues. V was shortened by 0 bases and J by 8 bases, with 8 bases between the two germline ends. Germline V gene data show CDR1 as SGHRS and CDR2 as YFSETQ. CDR3 coding DNA: TGCGCCAGCAGCTTGGGGGGGCGCGGCTACACCTTC. Protein: CASSLGGRGYTF.

V usage is TRBV28 and J usage is TRBJ2-7; a weak D match, TRBD1 (6 bases). Germline V gene lookup returns CDR1 MDHEN and CDR2 SYDVKM. The CDR3 loop spans 13 amino acids. The CDR3 DNA reads TGTACCCAACCCGGACAGCCTTTCTACGAGCAGTACTTC. This codes for CTQPGQPFYEQYF. The variable domain in full, completed from reference TRBV28 and TRBJ2-7, reads DVKVTQSSRYLVKRTGEKVFLECVQDMDHENMFWYRQDPGLGLRLIYFSYDVKMKEKGDIPEGYSVSREKKERFSLILESASTNQTSMYLCTQPGQPFYEQYFGPGTRLTVT.

This clone has only one observation. The chain is built from TRBV11-2 and TRBJ2-4, with 7 bases that match TRBD1. The CDR3 spans 15 residues. Germline lookup yields CDR1 SGHAT and CDR2 FQNNGV. With V trimmed by 6 bases and J by 7 bases, 12 bases remained unmatched. The CDR3 spells CASSSSKGAKNIQYF. CDR3 sequence (DNA): TGTGCCAGCAGTTCGTCAAAGGGGGCAAAGAACATTCAGTACTTC.

The chain joins TRBV7-8 to TRBJ2-3; D possibly corresponds to TRBD2 (5 bases). This CDR3 has 17 residues. Germline V gene sequence: CDR1 SGHVS, CDR2 FQNEAQ. The V end lost 6 bases, the J end lost 3 bases, and 22 bases lay between the germline ends. In DNA, the CDR3 is TGTGCCAGCAGTTCCCCGAGGAGGCGTGTCGAAACAGATACGCAGTATTTT. It specifies CASSSPRRRVETDTQYF.

The chain uses TRBV6-5 and TRBJ1-1; D might be TRBD1 (5 bases). The CDR3 runs 14 residues. Trimming shortened V by 6 bases and J by 0 bases, and 11 bases separated the two germline ends. Germline CDR1 and CDR2: MNHEY and SVGAGI. CDR3 sequence reads: CASREGLLNTEAFF. Here the CDR3 DNA reads TGTGCCAGCAGGGAGGGGTTATTGAACACTGAAGCTTTCTTT.

The chain joins TRBV7-8 to TRBJ2-6, with D possibly TRBD1 on 6 matching bases. Germline CDR1 is SGHVS and CDR2 is FQNEAQ. V was shortened by 3 bases and J by 1 base, with 10 bases between the two germline ends. This CDR3 has 16 residues. This chain's CDR3 is CASSFTGLSGANVLTF. CDR3 coding DNA: TGTGCCAGCAGCTTTACAGGGTTATCTGGGGCCAACGTCCTGACTTTC.

The chain joins TRBV11-2 to TRBJ2-2; 7 bases match TRBD1. Looked up from germline, CDR1 is SGHAT and CDR2 is FQNNGV. V was pared by 1 base and J by 4 bases, with 6 bases of the junction left unmatched. The CDR3 totals 16 residues. CDR3 amino acids: CASSLVLQGITGELFF. CDR3 nucleotide sequence: TGTGCCAGCAGCTTAGTCCTACAGGGGATCACCGGGGAGCTGTTTTTT.

V usage is TRBV4-2 and J usage is TRBJ1-1; TRBD1 matches 7 bases. The trim removed 5 bases at V and 4 bases at J, leaving 4 bases unmatched. Germline CDR1 is LGHNA and CDR2 is YNFKEQ. The CDR3 runs 13 residues. As DNA, the CDR3 is TGTGCCAGCAGCGACAGGGTGGGCACTGAAGCTTTCTTT. Translation gives CASSDRVGTEAFF.

This clone was observed once. The V gene is TRBV2, the J gene TRBJ2-7; TRBD1 aligns across 10 bases. The germline V gene encodes CDR1 SNHLY and CDR2 FYNNEI. V lost 6 bases, J lost 4 bases, and 6 bases stayed unmatched. The CDR3 is made up of 14 amino acids. The CDR3 sequence: CASRFRDRGYEQYF. The CDR3 DNA reads TGTGCCAGCAGATTCCGGGACAGGGGTTACGAGCAGTACTTC.

The chain carries TRBV5-6 and TRBJ2-7; a possible D gene is TRBD1 (6 bases). CDR1 and CDR2 (germline): SGHDT, YYEEEE. Trimming stripped 4 bases from V and 1 base from J, with 12 bases between. The CDR3 contains 14 residues. The CDR3 sequence: CASSVTGKSYEQYF. Written as DNA, the CDR3 is TGTGCCAGCAGCGTGACAGGAAAGTCCTACGAGCAGTACTTC.

V usage is TRBV3-1 (or the pseudogene TRBV3-2) and J usage is TRBJ2-1; no clear D. Germline lookup yields CDR1 LGHDT and CDR2 YNNKEL (reference sequence). The CDR3 spans 12 residues. V was trimmed by 2 bases and J by 4 bases, leaving 3 bases between them. The CDR3 bases are TGTGCCAGCAGCCAACTTTACAATGAGCAGTTCTTC. This sequence encodes CASSQLYNEQFF.

V gene TRBV12-3 or TRBV12-4 combines with J gene TRBJ1-2, with a tentative D call TRBD1 (5 bases). The CDR3 runs 13 residues. V was clipped by 3 bases and J by 6 bases, with 11 bases between them. The CDR3 DNA reads as TGTGCCAGCAGTTTCAACCAGGGCCATGGCTACACCTTC. This encodes CASSFNQGHGYTF.

This clone came up once. The chain couples TRBV4-2 to TRBJ2-7; D is possibly TRBD2 (5 bases). This CDR3 is 15 amino acids long. V lost 0 bases and J lost 3, with 12 bases in between. Germline V gives CDR1 LGHNA, CDR2 YNFKEQ. CDR3 DNA sequence: TGTGCCAGCAGCCAAGATTCGGGGATGCACTACGAGCAGTACTTC. Residues: CASSQDSGMHYEQYF.

This clone occurred once. This chain links TRBV7-2 with TRBJ2-6; the D is unclear. CDR3 size: 15 residues. Between the trimmed V and J ends, which lost 2 bases and 0 bases, there was a span of 5 bases. Germline-derived CDR1 and CDR2 are SGHTA and FQGNSA. As DNA, the CDR3 is TGTGCCAGCAGCTTACGACACTCTGGGGCCAACGTCCTGACTTTC. Translating it yields CASSLRHSGANVLTF.